Listed here is a single T cell receptor beta chain. The data originate from a study of monozygotic twins with inflammatory bowel disease. TCRdb processed the 5' RACE reads again and assigns one entry to each CDR3 protein, with no DNA. The sample's table shows some 450,000 distinct CDR3 sequences. This CDR3 has 14 residues. The germline V gene encodes CDR1 ENHRY and CDR2 SYGVKD. What was sequenced was blood. The chain couples TRBV10-3 to TRBJ1-5. The receptor's source is a human donor with ulcerative colitis or Crohn's disease, or a healthy co-twin of an affected twin (not recorded which). The CDR3 region is CAISLAGGNQPQHF.